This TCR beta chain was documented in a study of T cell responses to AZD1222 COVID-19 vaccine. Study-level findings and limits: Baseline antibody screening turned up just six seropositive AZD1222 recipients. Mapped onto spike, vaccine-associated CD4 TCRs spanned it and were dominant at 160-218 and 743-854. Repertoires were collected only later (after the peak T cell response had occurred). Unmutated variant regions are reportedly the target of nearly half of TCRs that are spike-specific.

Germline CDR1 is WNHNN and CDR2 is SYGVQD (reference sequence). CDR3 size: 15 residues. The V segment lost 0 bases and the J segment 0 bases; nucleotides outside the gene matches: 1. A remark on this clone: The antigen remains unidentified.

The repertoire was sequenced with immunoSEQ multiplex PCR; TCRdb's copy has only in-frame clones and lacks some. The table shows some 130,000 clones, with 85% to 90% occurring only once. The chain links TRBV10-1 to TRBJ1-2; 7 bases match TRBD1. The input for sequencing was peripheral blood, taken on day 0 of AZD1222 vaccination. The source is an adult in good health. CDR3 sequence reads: CASSESQGANYGYTF. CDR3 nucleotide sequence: TGCGCCAGCAGTGAGTCCCAGGGGGCTAACTATGGCTACACCTTC.